What follows are 28 T cell receptor beta chains derived from one specimen sequenced in a study of blood T cell repertoires in COVID-19. The data were produced by immunoSEQ multiplex PCR, yet TCRdb's version contains in-frame clones alone and is incomplete. The data contain fewer than 350,000 clones, around 87% of them singletons. Sequencing was performed on peripheral blood. Receptors were obtained from a woman aged 45-60 years who had recovered from COVID-19.

This chain joins TRBV6-2 or TRBV6-3 and TRBJ1-5; 9 bases agree with TRBD1. The CDR3 loop spans 16 amino acids. The J segment lost 6 bases and the V segment lost 6 bases, leaving 12 bases of the junction unmatched. Germline V gene sequence: CDR1 MNHEY, CDR2 SVGEGT. The CDR3 DNA follows: TGTGCCAGCAGCAGATCCGGGACAGGGTTCGGTCAGCCCCAGCATTTT. Translated, it gives CASSRSGTGFGQPQHF.

To note about this clone: One end of the junction varies from germline; a read error may be responsible. J is TRBJ1-1 and V is TRBV28, with a possible D match to TRBD1 (6 bases). Germline values: CDR1 MDHEN, CDR2 SYDVKM. This CDR3 is 13 amino acids long. The CDR3 loop is CASRGMGNTEAFF. In DNA form, the CDR3 reads TGTGCAAGCAGGGGCATGGGGAACACTGAAGCTTTCTTT.

The rearrangement links TRBV11-2 to TRBJ2-4, with D possibly matching TRBD1 (5 bases). V lost 1 base to trimming and J lost 7 bases, with 11 bases between them. CDR3 length: 14 amino acids. Germline-derived CDR1 and CDR2 are SGHAT and FQNNGV. CDR3: CASSLAGRVNIQYF. The DNA for the CDR3 is TGTGCCAGCAGCTTAGCGGGCAGGGTCAACATTCAGTACTTC.

The V and J genes are TRBV4-2 and TRBJ1-1; unclear D gene. Trimming took off 2 bases at V and 9 bases at J, with 16 bases between the two ends. Germline CDR1 reads LGHNA; CDR2 reads YNFKEQ. CDR3 length: 14 amino acids. The CDR3 DNA sequence: TGTGCCAGCAGCCAAAACAGACAAGGATCGAAAGCTTTCTTT. It translates to CASSQNRQGSKAFF.

The V gene is TRBV24-1, the J gene TRBJ2-1; TRBD2 matches 10 bases. Per the germline V gene, CDR1 is KGHDR and CDR2 is SFDVKD. The J segment lost 6 bases and the V segment lost 4 bases, leaving 8 bases of the junction unmatched. This CDR3 comprises 16 residues. The CDR3 DNA sequence: TGTGCCACCAGTGAGTCGAGCGGGAGGGCCCTCAATGAGCAGTTCTTC. Translation gives CATSESSGRALNEQFF.

The V call is TRBV7-3, the J call TRBJ1-1; possible D gene TRBD1, 6 bases. V lost 4 bases to trimming and J lost 2 bases, with 11 bases between them. The germline CDR1 and CDR2 sequences are SGHTA and FQGTGA. This CDR3 spans 14 amino acids. The CDR3 spells CASSSGGPNTEAFF. The CDR3 bases are TGTGCCAGCAGCTCGGGGGGCCCAAACACTGAAGCTTTCTTT.

V usage is TRBV5-6 and J usage is TRBJ1-5; the D gene is possibly TRBD1 (5 bases). This CDR3 region has 15 residues. The V end lost 0 bases, the J end lost 4 bases, and 11 bases lay between the germline ends. Germline CDR1 and CDR2: SGHDT and YYEEEE. CDR3 sequence reads: CASSLAQGMNQPQHF. As DNA, the CDR3 is TGTGCCAGCAGCTTGGCGCAGGGTATGAATCAGCCCCAGCATTTT.

This chain uses TRBV5-6 with TRBJ1-3; D remains unclear. Germline V lookup: CDR1 SGHDT, CDR2 YYEEEE. Trimming stripped 2 bases from V and 4 bases from J, with 10 bases between. CDR3 length: 14 residues. CDR3 protein: CASSFTASGNTIYF. The DNA for the CDR3 is TGTGCCAGCAGCTTCACAGCTTCAGGAAACACCATATATTTT.

This chain links TRBV4-2 with TRBJ2-3, with TRBD1 matching 8 bases. This CDR3 contains 16 residues. V lost 1 base to trimming and J lost 4 bases; unmatched junction nucleotides: 7. The germline V gene has CDR1 LGHNA and CDR2 YNFKEQ. CDR3 bases: TGTGCCAGCAGCCAAGGTCGGACGACAGGGGCAGATACGCAGTATTTT. Translating it yields CASSQGRTTGADTQYF.

This clone was seen more than once but under ten times. The J gene is TRBJ2-1, the V gene TRBV4-3; D perhaps matches TRBD2 (6 bases). This CDR3 is built from 14 residues. In germline, CDR1 is LGHNA, CDR2 YSLEER. V lost 1 base to trimming and J lost 7 bases, with 11 bases between them. CDR3 sequence: CASSQVPSVNEQFF. CDR3 nucleotide sequence: TGCGCCAGCAGCCAAGTTCCTAGCGTTAATGAGCAGTTCTTC.

The rearrangement uses TRBV4-2 and TRBJ2-1; 13 positions agree with TRBD2. Germline CDR1 and CDR2: LGHNA and YNFKEQ. The ends lost 5 bases at V and 7 bases at J; junction bases unmatched: 11. The CDR3 is 17 amino acids. CDR3 amino acids: CASSARLLAGGYNEQFF. CDR3 DNA sequence: TGTGCCAGCAGCGCGCGTTTACTAGCGGGAGGGTATAATGAGCAGTTCTTC.

The V call is TRBV5-1, the J call TRBJ2-7; maybe TRBD2 (5 bases). Germline values: CDR1 SGHRS, CDR2 YFSETQ. The CDR3 runs 14 residues. Trimming took off 3 bases at V and 3 bases at J, with 13 bases between the two ends. The DNA for the CDR3 is TGCGCCAGCAGCTCGAATAGCGAGTTCTACGAGCAGTACTTC. Protein: CASSSNSEFYEQYF.

V is TRBV6-2 or TRBV6-3 and J is TRBJ2-1; 10 positions agree with TRBD2. The junction had 4 bases not matched to a gene; V was cut back by 4 bases and J by 7 bases. Looked up from germline, CDR1 is MNHEY and CDR2 is SVGEGT. The CDR3 contains 14 residues. In nucleotides, the CDR3 is TGTGCCAGCAGTTCTCTAGCGGGGGATAATGAGCAGTTCTTC. This translates into CASSSLAGDNEQFF.

The chain links TRBV19 to TRBJ2-2; TRBD1 matches at 8 bases. V lost 6 bases and J lost 5; bases outside the gene matches: 2. Germline V CDR1 and CDR2: LNHDA, SQIVND (reference sequence). This CDR3 comprises 13 residues. For the CDR3, the DNA is TGTGCCAGTAGGCGACAGGGGACCGGGGAGCTGTTTTTT. Translation gives CASRRQGTGELFF.

This clone was seen only once. This rearrangement joins TRBV15 to TRBJ1-6; the D is unclear. Per germline, CDR1 LNHNV and CDR2 YYDKDF (reference sequence). Trimming pared 0 bases from V and 7 bases from J, leaving 7 bases between. This CDR3 contains 14 residues. CDR3 amino acids: CATSRDSRNSPLHF. The CDR3 DNA follows: TGTGCCACCAGCAGAGATTCGAGGAATTCACCCCTCCACTTT.

The gene calls are TRBV19 and TRBJ1-1, with unresolved D. V shed 3 bases and J shed 1 base, with 9 bases lying between them. The CDR3 totals 14 residues. Germline V lookup: CDR1 LNHDA, CDR2 SQIVND (reference sequence). The CDR3 DNA follows: TGTGCCAGTAGTATGCTTAGTAGGAACACTGAAGCTTTCTTT. Amino acids: CASSMLSRNTEAFF.

CDR3 protein: CASSLTPLQETQYF. CDR3 sequence (DNA): TGTGCCAGCAGTTTAACTCCCCTCCAAGAGACCCAGTACTTC. J is TRBJ2-5 and V is TRBV28; no clear D gene. Trimming removed 2 bases from V and 1 base from J, with 8 bases in between. The CDR3 extends over 14 amino acids. From germline, CDR1 is MDHEN and CDR2 SYDVKM. Based on the CDR3 plus reference TRBV28 and TRBJ2-5, the full variable domain is DVKVTQSSRYLVKRTGEKVFLECVQDMDHENMFWYRQDPGLGLRLIYFSYDVKMKEKGDIPEGYSVSREKKERFSLILESASTNQTSMYLCASSLTPLQETQYFGPGTRLLVL.

V gene TRBV9 combines with J gene TRBJ2-3; TRBD2 matches at 7 bases. CDR3 length equals 17 residues. Germline assignment: CDR1 SGDLS and CDR2 YYNGEE. The V segment lost 4 bases and the J segment 1 base; nucleotides outside the gene matches: 12. CDR3 sequence (DNA): TGTGCCAGCAGCCCGCTTGGGGGGGGAGGGGGCACAGATACGCAGTATTTT. It yields the protein CASSPLGGGGGTDTQYF.

This chain links TRBV27 with TRBJ1-2, with a possible D match to TRBD1 (5 bases). The germline V and J ends were trimmed by 2 bases and 8 bases, with 12 bases remaining between them. The V gene's germline CDR1 is MNHEY and CDR2 SMNVEV (reference sequence). This CDR3 is 13 amino acids long. The CDR3 sequence is CASSLGGVGGYTF. The CDR3 DNA follows: TGTGCCAGCAGTTTAGGAGGGGTGGGAGGCTACACCTTC.

The chain joins TRBV14 to TRBJ2-6; no reliable D call. V was trimmed by 3 bases and J by 0 bases, leaving 15 bases between them. Looked up from germline, CDR1 is SGHDN and CDR2 is FVKESK. The CDR3 length is 18 residues. The CDR3 reads CASSHSPVTGSGANVLTF. The CDR3 coding sequence is TGTGCCAGCAGCCATTCTCCAGTGACGGGCTCTGGGGCCAACGTCCTGACTTTC. Supplemented by reference TRBV14 and TRBJ2-6, the full variable domain reads EAGVTQFPSHSVIEKGQTVTLRCDPISGHDNLYWYRRVMGKEIKFLLHFVKESKQDESGMPNNRFLAERTGGTYSTLKVQPAELEDSGVYFCASSHSPVTGSGANVLTFGAGSRLTVL.

This chain uses TRBV2 with TRBJ2-3, with TRBD1 matching over 9 bases. Germline assignment: CDR1 SNHLY and CDR2 FYNNEI. V gave up 3 bases and J gave up 6 bases; unmatched junction bases: 4. The CDR3 has 14 amino acids. In DNA form, the CDR3 reads TGTGCCAGCAGTGAGGACAGGGGAGGGGATACGCAGTATTTT. Translating gives CASSEDRGGDTQYF.

There are many counts of this clone. The chain joins TRBV5-1 to TRBJ1-1; TRBD1 matches at 11 bases. Trimming took 4 bases from V and 4 from J; bases not matched to a gene: 6. CDR1 is SGHRS and CDR2 is YFSETQ in the germline V gene. CDR3 length: 15 amino acids. CDR3 in amino acids: CASSAGTGGRTEAFF. The CDR3 nucleotides are TGCGCCAGCAGCGCCGGGACAGGGGGGCGCACTGAAGCTTTCTTT.

V usage is TRBV18 and J usage is TRBJ2-7; unclear D gene. Trimming cost V 5 bases and J 2 bases, with 10 bases left between them. The germline CDR1 and CDR2 sequences are KGHSH and LQKENI. CDR3 length equals 13 residues. The CDR3, as DNA: TGTGCCAGCTCAGCCGCCGCGACCTACGAGCAGTACTTC. The encoded protein is CASSAAATYEQYF.

CDR3 protein: CASSLPGKETQYF. The CDR3 DNA sequence: TGTGCCAGCAGCTTACCCGGGAAAGAGACCCAGTACTTC. V is TRBV5-4 and J is TRBJ2-5; tentative D call: TRBD2 (5 bases). CDR1 is SGHNT and CDR2 is YYREEE in the germline V gene (reference sequence). CDR3 length: 13 amino acids. V was trimmed by 2 bases and J by 3 bases, leaving 8 bases between them. The whole variable domain, filled in from reference TRBV5-4 and TRBJ2-5, reads ETGVTQSPTHLIKTRGQQVTLRCSSQSGHNTVSWYQQALGQGPQFIFQYYREEENGRGNFPPRFSGLQFPNYSSELNVNALELDDSALYLCASSLPGKETQYFGPGTRLLVL.

The chain uses TRBV6-5 and TRBJ1-5, with TRBD1 matching over 7 bases. This CDR3 has 13 amino acids. The germline V gene encodes CDR1 MNHEY and CDR2 SVGAGI. Trimming at V came to 8 bases and at J to 2 bases, leaving 3 bases not matched to a gene. CDR3 amino acids: CASGTVGNQPQHF. In nucleotides, the CDR3 is TGTGCCAGCGGGACAGTGGGCAATCAGCCCCAGCATTTT.

V usage is TRBV7-8 and J usage is TRBJ1-1; 10 bases fit TRBD1. Looked up from germline, CDR1 is SGHVS and CDR2 is FQNEAQ. The CDR3 has 17 residues. J lost 0 bases, V lost 4 bases, and 8 bases had no gene match. The chain's CDR3 is CASSSGTGEKMNTEAFF. In DNA, the CDR3 is TGTGCCAGCAGCTCCGGGACAGGGGAGAAAATGAACACTGAAGCTTTCTTT.

This clone was observed once. V usage is TRBV28 and J usage is TRBJ1-6, with unresolved D. In germline, CDR1 is MDHEN, CDR2 SYDVKM. The CDR3 extends over 13 amino acids. V was shortened by 9 bases and J by 5 bases, with 11 bases between the two germline ends. CDR3 coding DNA: TGTGCCAGGACGAGGTTGCATAATTCACCCCTCCACTTT. Its protein product is CARTRLHNSPLHF.

The rearrangement links TRBV4-3 to TRBJ1-3, with D possibly matching TRBD1 (5 bases). Germline CDR1 is LGHNA and CDR2 is YSLEER. CDR3 size: 15 residues. Trimming stripped 6 bases from V and 0 bases from J, with 12 bases between. The CDR3 is CASRAGQSSGNTIYF. CDR3 bases: TGCGCCAGCAGGGCAGGGCAGAGCTCTGGAAACACCATATATTTT.